This TCR beta chain appears in the sequencing data of a study of CD4 T cells in relation to SARS-CoV-2 and coronaviruses. Study information: PBMCs were cultured with antigen for approximately nine days before TCR beta sequencing.

Study-wide results and limits: Crossreactive clones expanded significantly less to SARS-CoV-2 than monoreactive clones.

Sequencing was performed with immunoSEQ multiplex PCR; in TCRdb, only in-frame clones are kept and a portion is missing. The sample carries more than 25,000 clones, around two thirds recorded once. Germline CDR1 reads SEHNR; CDR2 reads FQNEAQ (reference sequence). The CDR3 consists of 19 residues. With 5 bases clipped from V and 0 bases from J, the junction kept 17 bases outside the gene matches. On this clone: Its matching antigen is unknown.

CD4+ T cells from unexposed donors were obtained before the COVID-19 pandemic (2011-2018). After less than 11 days of culture, CD4+ T cells were isolated. Unexposed-donor CD4+ T cells were probed with SARS-CoV-2 S/N and four cold-coronavirus spikes, cells permitting. Sequencing input: CD4+ T cells from PBMCs, cultured in vitro. The TCR comes from a human donor in good health. This chain links TRBV7-9 with TRBJ2-3, with 7 nucleotides matching TRBD2. CDR3 region: CASSPTQRGVRSSTDTQYF. The CDR3 nucleotides read TGTGCCAGCAGCCCAACCCAGCGGGGAGTCCGCTCTAGCACAGATACGCAGTATTTT.